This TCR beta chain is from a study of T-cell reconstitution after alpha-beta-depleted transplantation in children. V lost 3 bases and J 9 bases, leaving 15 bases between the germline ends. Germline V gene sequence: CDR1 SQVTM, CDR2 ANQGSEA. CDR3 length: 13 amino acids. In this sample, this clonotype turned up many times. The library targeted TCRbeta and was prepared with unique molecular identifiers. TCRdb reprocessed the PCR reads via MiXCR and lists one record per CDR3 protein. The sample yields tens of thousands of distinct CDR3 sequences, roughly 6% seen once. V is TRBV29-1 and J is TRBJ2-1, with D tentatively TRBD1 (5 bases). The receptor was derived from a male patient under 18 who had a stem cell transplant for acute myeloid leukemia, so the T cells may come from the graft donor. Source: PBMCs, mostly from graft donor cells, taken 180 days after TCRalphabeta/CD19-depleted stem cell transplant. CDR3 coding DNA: TGCAGCGTTGATGCAGGGTCACTGAGTGAGCAGTTCTTC. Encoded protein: CSVDAGSLSEQFF.